The following is a TCR beta chain sequence with its context. Its antigen is as yet unknown. The PCR employed 60 Vbeta primers together with 13 Jbeta primers. Profiling relied on immunoSEQ multiplex PCR, and the TCRdb table lists in-frame clones only, not all of them. The sample yields 100,000 to 150,000 clones, approximately 80% seen once. This sample stems from a study of cytomegalovirus exposure and HLA in healthy donors. Study-wide context: Among roughly 180 million T cells, an earlier analysis found approximately 110 million unique TCR beta sequences. The study's early data release held approximately 91 million unique TCRs from HLA-typed donors. Study-wide findings and caveats: In a later analysis, CMV-associated beta chains were mostly HLA-associated, it appeared. A later analysis showed HLA-associated TCR beta chains outstripping equally common others in clonal expansion.

CDR3 length equals 17 residues. V gave up 0 bases and J gave up 5 bases, with 17 bases separating them. Germline CDR1 is LNHDA and CDR2 is SQIVND (reference sequence). This clonotype was sampled from a woman in her late teens or twenties in good health and CMV-seronegative. J is TRBJ1-5 and V is TRBV19, with TRBD1 as a possible D gene (5 bases). The specimen was PBMCs. CDR3 region: CASSIDLEGRDYQPQHF. CDR3 DNA sequence: TGTGCCAGTAGTATAGATCTTGAAGGCAGGGATTATCAGCCCCAGCATTTT.